Presented here are 9 T cell receptor beta chains from one specimen sequenced in a study of regulatory T cells in long-lasting Graves disease. Through Arm-PCR of CDR3 regions and iRepertoire HTBI primers, TCR beta libraries were built. TCRdb re-called the multiplex PCR reads through MiXCR, storing one row per CDR3 protein. The sample includes approximately 400,000 distinct CDR3 sequences, roughly a quarter of them seen just once. Time point: persistent/refractory GD, antithyroid drugs over 5 years with positive TRAb. PBMC RNA served as the TCR library source. Sequencing was performed on peripheral blood mononuclear cells (PBMCs), taken when the disease was refractory, from a patient treated with antithyroid drugs. The receptors shown here come from a female donor with Graves disease.

This clonotype was counted a few times. CDR3 residues: CASSEAILGSQPQHF. For the CDR3, the DNA is TGTGCCAGCAGTGAAGCGATCCTGGGTAGTCAGCCCCAGCATTTT. The chain uses TRBV6-1 and TRBJ1-5; D unresolved. V lost 0 bases and J lost 6, with 12 bases in between. The CDR3 consists of 15 residues. CDR1 and CDR2 (germline): MNHNS, SASEGT.

The J gene is TRBJ1-1, the V gene TRBV20-1, with no clear D. Germline loops: CDR1 DFQATT, CDR2 SNEGSKA (reference sequence). V gave up 3 bases and J gave up 4 bases, with 18 bases separating them. The CDR3 covers 15 residues. This CDR3 is CSARVRPRLSTEAFF. The CDR3 DNA is TGCAGTGCTAGGGTGCGGCCCCGGTTGTCCACTGAAGCTTTCTTT.

This clonotype was seen ten or more times. The chain links TRBV30 to TRBJ1-5; TRBD1 matches 7 bases. Unmatched junction bases numbered 5, after V lost 6 bases and J lost 3 bases. The germline CDR1 and CDR2 sequences are GTSNPN and SVGIG (reference sequence). The CDR3 length is 13 residues. The CDR3, as DNA: TGTGCCTGTTCGACAGGGTACAATCAGCCCCAGCATTTT. This gives the protein CACSTGYNQPQHF.

This chain connects TRBV7-2 to TRBJ2-6; perhaps TRBD2 as D (5 bases). This CDR3 is 15 amino acids long. Trimming pared 9 bases from V and 1 base from J, leaving 13 bases between. Germline loops: CDR1 SGHTA, CDR2 FQGNSA. CDR3 sequence: CASSAGLSGANVLTF. CDR3 DNA: TGTGCCAGTTCGGCGGGCTTATCTGGGGCCAACGTCCTGACTTTC.

As regards this clonotype: The CDR3 does not close with the conserved phenylalanine or tryptophan, likely indicating a read error. The chain combines TRBV7-2 with TRBJ2-3, with D perhaps TRBD2 (6 bases). Germline assignment: CDR1 SGHTA and CDR2 FQGNSA. Trimming took off 5 bases at V and 7 bases at J, with 19 bases between the two ends. The CDR3 contains 15 residues. The CDR3 reads CASSLLATPVNTQYL. In nucleotides, the CDR3 is TGTGCCAGCAGCCTACTAGCCACTCCGGTCAATACGCAGTATCTT.

This clonotype has at least ten counts. Here the CDR3 reads CATSDPGTEQETQYF. For the CDR3, the DNA is TGTGCCACCAGTGACCCCGGGACAGAGCAAGAGACCCAGTACTTC. The gene calls are TRBV24-1 and TRBJ2-5, with 7 bases lining up with TRBD1. The CDR3 is 15 residues long. Germline V gene data show CDR1 as KGHDR and CDR2 as SFDVKD. J gave up 2 bases and V 4 bases, and 6 bases lay outside the gene matches.

This clonotype was seen many times. This chain joins TRBV27 and TRBJ1-2; D is uncertain. The CDR3 length is 16 residues. Germline loops: CDR1 MNHEY, CDR2 SMNVEV (reference sequence). The V end lost 1 base, the J end lost 2 bases, and 14 bases lay between the germline ends. CDR3 region: CASSLLASRGNYGYTF. As DNA, the CDR3 is TGTGCCAGCAGTTTATTGGCAAGTCGAGGGAACTATGGCTACACCTTC.

In this sample, this clonotype turned up a few times. V is TRBV2 and J is TRBJ2-7; D call uncertain. Deletions cut 6 bases from V and 1 base from J, with 10 bases between. This CDR3 is built from 13 residues. The germline gives CDR1 SNHLY, CDR2 FYNNEI. This chain's CDR3 is CASRSDNSYEQYF. The CDR3 coding sequence is TGTGCCAGCAGGTCCGACAATTCCTACGAGCAGTACTTC.

This clonotype was seen at least ten times. The chain has TRBV28 and TRBJ2-1; 13 bases agree with TRBD2. Per germline, CDR1 MDHEN and CDR2 SYDVKM. The CDR3 totals 17 residues. The V and J ends lost 5 bases and 4 bases, in that order; junction bases with no gene match: 8. The CDR3 DNA follows: TGTGCCAGCAGTGGAAAGACTAGCGGGAGGTTGTACAATGAGCAGTTCTTC. Encoded protein: CASSGKTSGRLYNEQFF. Drawing the rest from reference TRBV28 and TRBJ2-1, the complete variable domain is DVKVTQSSRYLVKRTGEKVFLECVQDMDHENMFWYRQDPGLGLRLIYFSYDVKMKEKGDIPEGYSVSREKKERFSLILESASTNQTSMYLCASSGKTSGRLYNEQFFGPGTRLTVL.